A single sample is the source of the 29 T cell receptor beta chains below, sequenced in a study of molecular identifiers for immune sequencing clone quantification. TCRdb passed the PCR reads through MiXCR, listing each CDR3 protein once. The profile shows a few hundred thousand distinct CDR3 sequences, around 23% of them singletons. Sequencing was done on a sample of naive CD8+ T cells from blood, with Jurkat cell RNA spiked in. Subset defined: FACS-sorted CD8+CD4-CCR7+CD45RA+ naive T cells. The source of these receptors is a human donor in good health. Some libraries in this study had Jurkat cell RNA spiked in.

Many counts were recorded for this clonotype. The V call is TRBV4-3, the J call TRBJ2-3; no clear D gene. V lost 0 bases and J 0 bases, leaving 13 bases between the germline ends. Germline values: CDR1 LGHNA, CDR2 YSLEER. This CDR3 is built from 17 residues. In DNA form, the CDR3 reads TGCGCCAGCAGCCAAGATTATATGGGTATGAGCACAGATACGCAGTATTTT. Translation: CASSQDYMGMSTDTQYF.

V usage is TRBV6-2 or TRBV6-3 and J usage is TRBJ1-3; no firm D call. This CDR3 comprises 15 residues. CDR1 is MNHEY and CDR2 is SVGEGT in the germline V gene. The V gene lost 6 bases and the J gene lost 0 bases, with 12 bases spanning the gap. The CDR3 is CASRNPGDSGNTIYF. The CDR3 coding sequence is TGTGCCAGCAGGAACCCCGGGGACTCTGGAAACACCATATATTTT.

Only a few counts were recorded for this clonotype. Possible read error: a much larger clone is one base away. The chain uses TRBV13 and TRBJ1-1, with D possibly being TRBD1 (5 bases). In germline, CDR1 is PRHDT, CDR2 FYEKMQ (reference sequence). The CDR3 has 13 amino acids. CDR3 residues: CACSLTVDTEAFF. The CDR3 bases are TGTGCCTGCAGCTTGACAGTGGACACTGAAGCTTTCTTT.

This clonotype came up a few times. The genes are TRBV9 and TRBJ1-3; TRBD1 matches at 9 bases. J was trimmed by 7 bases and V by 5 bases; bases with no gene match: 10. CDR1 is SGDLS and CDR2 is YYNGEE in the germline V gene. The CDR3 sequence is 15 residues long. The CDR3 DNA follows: TGTGCCAGCAGTCACGGGACAGGGAGCGATAACACCATATATTTT. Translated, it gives CASSHGTGSDNTIYF.

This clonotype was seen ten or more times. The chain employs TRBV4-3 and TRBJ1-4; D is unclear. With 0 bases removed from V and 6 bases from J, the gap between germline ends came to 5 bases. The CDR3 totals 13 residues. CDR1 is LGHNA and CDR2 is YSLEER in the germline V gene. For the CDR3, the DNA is TGCGCCAGCAGCCAAGACGGTTATGAAAAACTGTTTTTT. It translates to CASSQDGYEKLFF.

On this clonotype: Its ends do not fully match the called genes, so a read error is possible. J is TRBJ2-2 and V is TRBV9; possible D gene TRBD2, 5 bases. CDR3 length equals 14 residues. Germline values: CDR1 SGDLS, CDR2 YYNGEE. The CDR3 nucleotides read TGTGCCAGCAGCGTAGAGCTCTCGGACGGGGAGCTGATTTTT. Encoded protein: CASSVELSDGELIF.

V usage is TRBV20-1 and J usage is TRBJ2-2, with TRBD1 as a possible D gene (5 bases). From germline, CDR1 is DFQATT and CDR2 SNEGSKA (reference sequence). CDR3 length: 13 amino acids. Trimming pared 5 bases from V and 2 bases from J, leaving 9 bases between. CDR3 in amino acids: CSAFDRNTGELFF. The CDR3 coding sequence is TGCAGTGCTTTTGACAGAAACACCGGGGAGCTGTTTTTT.

CDR3 sequence (DNA): TGTGCCAGCAGCTTGGGGGGGTCAAACGCCCTAGATACGCAGTATTTT. As protein: CASSLGGSNALDTQYF. This rearrangement joins TRBV5-4 to TRBJ2-3; tentatively, D is TRBD1 or TRBD2 (5 bases each). V gave up 0 bases and J gave up 5 bases, with 16 bases separating them. The V gene's germline CDR1 is SGHNT and CDR2 YYREEE (reference sequence). The CDR3 is 16 amino acids.

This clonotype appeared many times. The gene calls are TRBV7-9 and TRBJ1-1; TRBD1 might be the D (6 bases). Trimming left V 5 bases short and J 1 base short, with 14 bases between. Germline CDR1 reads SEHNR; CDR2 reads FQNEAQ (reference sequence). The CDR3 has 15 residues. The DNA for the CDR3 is TGTGCCAGCAGCCTAAGGACAGTAACGAACACTGAAGCTTTCTTT. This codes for CASSLRTVTNTEAFF.

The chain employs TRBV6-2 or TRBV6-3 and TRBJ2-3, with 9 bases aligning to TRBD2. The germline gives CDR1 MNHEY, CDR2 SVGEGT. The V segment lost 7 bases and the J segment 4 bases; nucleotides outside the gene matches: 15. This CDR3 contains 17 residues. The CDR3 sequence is CASKLAGASGDADTQYF. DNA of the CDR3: TGTGCCAGCAAGTTAGCAGGGGCTAGCGGGGACGCAGATACGCAGTATTTT.

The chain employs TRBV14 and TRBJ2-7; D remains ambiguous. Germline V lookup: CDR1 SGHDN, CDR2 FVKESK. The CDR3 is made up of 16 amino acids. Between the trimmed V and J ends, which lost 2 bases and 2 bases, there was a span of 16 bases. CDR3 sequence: CASSQNLSPPTYEQYF. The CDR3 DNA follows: TGTGCCAGCAGCCAAAATCTATCGCCCCCGACCTACGAGCAGTACTTC.

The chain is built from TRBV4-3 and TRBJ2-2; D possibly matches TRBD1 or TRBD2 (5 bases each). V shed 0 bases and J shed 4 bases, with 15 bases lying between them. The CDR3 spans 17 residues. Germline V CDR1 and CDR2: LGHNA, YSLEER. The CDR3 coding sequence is TGCGCCAGCAGCCAAGATCGGGCCGGGGCGAGCACCGGGGAGCTGTTTTTT. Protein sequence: CASSQDRAGASTGELFF.

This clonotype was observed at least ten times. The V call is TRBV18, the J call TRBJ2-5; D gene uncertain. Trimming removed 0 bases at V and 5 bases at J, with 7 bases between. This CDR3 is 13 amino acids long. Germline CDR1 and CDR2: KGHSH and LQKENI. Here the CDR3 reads CASSPPTGETQYF. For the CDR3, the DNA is TGTGCCAGCTCACCACCAACTGGCGAGACCCAGTACTTC.

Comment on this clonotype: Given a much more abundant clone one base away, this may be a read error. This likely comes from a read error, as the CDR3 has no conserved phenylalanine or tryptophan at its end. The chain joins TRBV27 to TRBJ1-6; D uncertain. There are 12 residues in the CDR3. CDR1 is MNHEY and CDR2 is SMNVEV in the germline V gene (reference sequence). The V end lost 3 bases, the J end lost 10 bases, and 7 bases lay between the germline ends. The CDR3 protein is CASSFLSSPLHS. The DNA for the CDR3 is TGTGCCAGCAGTTTCCTGAGCTCACCCCTCCACTCT.

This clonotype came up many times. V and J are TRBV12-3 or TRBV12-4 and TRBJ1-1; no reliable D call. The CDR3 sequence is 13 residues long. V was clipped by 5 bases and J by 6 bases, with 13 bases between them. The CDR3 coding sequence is TGTGCCAGCAGTGTTGGGATGGCAGCTGAAGCTTTCTTT. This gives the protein CASSVGMAAEAFF.

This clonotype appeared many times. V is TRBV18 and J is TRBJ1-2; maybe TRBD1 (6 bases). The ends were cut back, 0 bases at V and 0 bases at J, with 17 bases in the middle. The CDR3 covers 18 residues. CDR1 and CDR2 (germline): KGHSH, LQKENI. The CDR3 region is CASSPPHGQILTNYGYTF. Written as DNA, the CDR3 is TGTGCCAGCTCACCACCTCATGGACAGATACTTACTAACTATGGCTACACCTTC.

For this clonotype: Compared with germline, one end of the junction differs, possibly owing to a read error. The CDR3 DNA is TGTGCCAGCAGCTTGGTCGGAGGTGAAAAACTGTTTTTT. Its translation is CASSLVGGEKLFF. This chain links TRBV5-3 with TRBJ1-4; D not certain. TRBV5-3 qualifies as an ORF whose function is uncertain. This CDR3 is built from 13 residues.

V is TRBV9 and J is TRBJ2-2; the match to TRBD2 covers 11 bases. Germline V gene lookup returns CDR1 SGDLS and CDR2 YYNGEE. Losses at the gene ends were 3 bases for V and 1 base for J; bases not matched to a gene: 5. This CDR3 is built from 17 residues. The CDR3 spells CASSEGTSGKNTGELFF. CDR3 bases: TGTGCCAGCAGCGAGGGGACTAGCGGAAAGAACACCGGGGAGCTGTTTTTT.

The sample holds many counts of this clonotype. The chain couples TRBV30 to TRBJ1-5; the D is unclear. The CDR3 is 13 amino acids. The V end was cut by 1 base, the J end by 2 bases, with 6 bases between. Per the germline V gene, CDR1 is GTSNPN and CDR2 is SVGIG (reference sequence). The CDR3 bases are TGTGCCTGGAGTGACATAGGCAATCAGCCCCAGCATTTT. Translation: CAWSDIGNQPQHF. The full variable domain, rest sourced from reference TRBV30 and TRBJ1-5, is SQTIHQWPATLVQPVGSPLSLECTVEGTSNPNLYWYRQAAGRGLQLLFYSVGIGQISSEVPQNLSASRPQDRQFILSSKKLLLSDSGFYLCAWSDIGNQPQHFGDGTRLSIL.

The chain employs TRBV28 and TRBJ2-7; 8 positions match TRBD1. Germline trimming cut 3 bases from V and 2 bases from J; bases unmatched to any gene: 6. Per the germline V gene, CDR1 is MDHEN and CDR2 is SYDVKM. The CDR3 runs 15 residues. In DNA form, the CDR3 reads TGTGCCAGCAGTTTTCCGGACAGGGTGCCCTACGAGCAGTACTTC. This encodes CASSFPDRVPYEQYF.

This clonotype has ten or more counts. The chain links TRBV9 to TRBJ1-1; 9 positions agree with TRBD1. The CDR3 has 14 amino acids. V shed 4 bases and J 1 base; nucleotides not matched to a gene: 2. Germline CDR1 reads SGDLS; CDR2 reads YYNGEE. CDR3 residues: CASSWGQGNTEAFF. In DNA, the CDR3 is TGTGCCAGCAGCTGGGGACAGGGGAACACTGAAGCTTTCTTT. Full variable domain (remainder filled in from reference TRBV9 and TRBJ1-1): DSGVTQTPKHLITATGQRVTLRCSPRSGDLSVYWYQQSLDQGLQFLIQYYNGEERAKGNILERFSAQQFPDLHSELNLSSLELGDSALYFCASSWGQGNTEAFFGQGTRLTVV.

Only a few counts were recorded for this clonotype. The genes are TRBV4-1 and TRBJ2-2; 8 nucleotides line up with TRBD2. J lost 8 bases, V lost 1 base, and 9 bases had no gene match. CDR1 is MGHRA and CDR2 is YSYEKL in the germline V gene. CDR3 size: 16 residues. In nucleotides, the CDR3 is TGCGCCAGCAGCCAAGGACTAGCGAAAAGAGATGGGGAGCTGTTTTTT. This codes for CASSQGLAKRDGELFF.

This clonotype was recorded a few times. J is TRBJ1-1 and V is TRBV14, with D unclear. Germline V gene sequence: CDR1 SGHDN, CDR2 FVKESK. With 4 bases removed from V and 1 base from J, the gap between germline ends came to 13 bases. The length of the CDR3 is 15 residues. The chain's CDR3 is CASSPPGNPNTEAFF. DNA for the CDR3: TGTGCCAGCAGCCCACCGGGCAACCCGAACACTGAAGCTTTCTTT.

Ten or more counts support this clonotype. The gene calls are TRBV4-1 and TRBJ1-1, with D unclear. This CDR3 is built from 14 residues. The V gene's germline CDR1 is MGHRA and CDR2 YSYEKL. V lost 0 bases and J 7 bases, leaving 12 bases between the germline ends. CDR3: CASSQDGRFREAFF. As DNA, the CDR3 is TGCGCCAGCAGCCAAGATGGGAGGTTCCGTGAAGCTTTCTTT.

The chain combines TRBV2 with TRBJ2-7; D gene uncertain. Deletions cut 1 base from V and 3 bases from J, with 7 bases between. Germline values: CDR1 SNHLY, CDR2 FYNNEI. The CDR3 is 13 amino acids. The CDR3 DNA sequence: TGTGCCAGCAGTGAAGGGTTCGGCTACGAGCAGTACTTC. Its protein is CASSEGFGYEQYF.

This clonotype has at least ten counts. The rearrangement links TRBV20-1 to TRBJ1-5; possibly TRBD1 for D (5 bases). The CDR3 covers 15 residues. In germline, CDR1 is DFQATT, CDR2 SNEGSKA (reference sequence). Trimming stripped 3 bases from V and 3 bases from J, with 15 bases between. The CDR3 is CSARRGVDYNQPQHF. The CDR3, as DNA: TGCAGTGCTAGGAGGGGAGTAGACTACAATCAGCCCCAGCATTTT.

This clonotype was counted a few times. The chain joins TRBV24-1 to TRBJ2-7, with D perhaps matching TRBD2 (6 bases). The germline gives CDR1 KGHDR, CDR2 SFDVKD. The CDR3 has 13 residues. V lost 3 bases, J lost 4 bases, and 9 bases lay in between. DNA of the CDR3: TGTGCCACCAGTGATCGTGGGGGGTACGAGCAGTACTTC. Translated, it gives CATSDRGGYEQYF.

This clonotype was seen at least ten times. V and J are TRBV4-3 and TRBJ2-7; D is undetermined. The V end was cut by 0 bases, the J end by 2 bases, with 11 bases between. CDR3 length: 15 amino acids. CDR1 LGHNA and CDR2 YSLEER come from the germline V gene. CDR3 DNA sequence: TGCGCCAGCAGCCAAGAAGGAACATCAACCTACGAGCAGTACTTC. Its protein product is CASSQEGTSTYEQYF.

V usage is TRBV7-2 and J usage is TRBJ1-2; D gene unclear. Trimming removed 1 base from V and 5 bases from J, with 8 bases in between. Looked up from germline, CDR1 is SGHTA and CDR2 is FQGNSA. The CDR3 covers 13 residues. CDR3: CASSLGRWYGYTF. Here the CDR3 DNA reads TGTGCCAGCAGCTTAGGTCGGTGGTATGGCTACACCTTC.